These 24 T cell receptor beta chains were all obtained from the same sample, sequenced in a study of T cell repertoires in cytomegalovirus infection (dated by TCRdb to between 2019 and 2020). Sequenced on an Illumina HiSeq 1500. TCRdb passed the public sequencing reads through fastp at Q25 and MiXCR, retaining productive beta sequences. Under each unique CDR3 protein, matching rows form one entry showing the most common genes and DNA. In all, the sample holds 640,000 or so distinct CDR3 sequences, and roughly 30% of those were seen once. Roughly 18% of the sample comes from the top ten. These receptors' antigens are unknown. The treatment or condition label on this specimen signifies: in vitro stimulation with specific CMV peptide epitopes to enrich CMV-specific T cells. Sequencing used cultured PBMCs, obtained from culture after CMV antigen stimulation. These receptors all come from a human donor in good health (CMV status not recorded). Some clones in this sample may be carry-over from other donors' samples.

In its sample, this clonotype was seen a few times. The chain links TRBV6-6 to TRBJ2-1; 12 bases are shared with TRBD2. CDR1 and CDR2 from the germline V gene are MNHNY and SVGAGI (reference sequence). This CDR3 comprises 15 residues. After removal of 6 bases from V and 13 bases from J, the junction contained 13 bases not matched to a gene. The CDR3 here is CASRLLAGGPEPQFF. The CDR3 coding sequence is TGTGCCAGCAGATTACTAGCGGGAGGTCCTGAGCCCCAGTTCTTC.

This chain uses TRBV7-8 with TRBJ2-3; TRBD2 matches at 9 bases. From germline, CDR1 is SGHVS and CDR2 FQNEAQ. The CDR3 is 16 residues long. Trimming took 5 bases from V and 2 from J; bases not matched to a gene: 8. As DNA, the CDR3 is TGTGCCAGCAGCCTGGCACTAGCGGGCTACACAGATACGCAGTATTTT. This translates into CASSLALAGYTDTQYF. Variable domain in full (rest from reference TRBV7-8 and TRBJ2-3): GAGVSQSPRYKVAKRGQDVALRCDPISGHVSLFWYQQALGQGPEFLTYFQNEAQLDKSGLPSDRFFAERPEGSVSTLKIQRTQQEDSAVYLCASSLALAGYTDTQYFGPGTRLTVL.

The J gene is TRBJ2-2, the V gene TRBV6-2 or TRBV6-3; maybe TRBD1 (5 bases). V was shortened by 4 bases and J by 4 bases, with 10 bases between the two germline ends. This CDR3 is built from 14 residues. CDR1 is MNHEY and CDR2 is SVGEGT in the germline V gene. The CDR3 DNA is TGTGCCAGCAGTTCCTTAGACAGCACCGGGGAGCTGTTTTTT. This gives the protein CASSSLDSTGELFF.

A single count supports this clonotype. The gene calls are TRBV2 and TRBJ2-5; 7 bases line up with TRBD2. Germline CDR1 reads SNHLY; CDR2 reads FYNNEI. The CDR3 is made up of 16 amino acids. Trimming took 7 bases from V and 5 from J; bases not matched to a gene: 16. The CDR3 DNA sequence: TGTGCCAGCAACCAATGGGGTCGGGAGGTCGGGGAGACCCAGTACTTC. Residues: CASNQWGREVGETQYF.

This clonotype has more than one count but fewer than ten. The chain employs TRBV7-2 and TRBJ1-1; 9 bases agree with TRBD1. With 3 bases clipped from V and 0 bases from J, the junction kept 2 bases outside the gene matches. Per germline, CDR1 SGHTA and CDR2 FQGNSA. The CDR3 loop spans 15 amino acids. CDR3 sequence: CASSFRDRVNTEAFF. The CDR3 DNA is TGTGCCAGCAGCTTCCGGGACAGGGTGAACACTGAAGCTTTCTTT. Full variable domain (rest looked up from reference TRBV7-2 and TRBJ1-1): GAGVSQSPSNKVTEKGKDVELRCDPISGHTALYWYRQSLGQGLEFLIYFQGNSAPDKSGLPSDRFSAERTGGSVSTLTIQRTQQEDSAVYLCASSFRDRVNTEAFFGQGTRLTVV.

The sample holds a few counts of this clonotype. This sequence joins TRBV12-3 or TRBV12-4 and TRBJ1-2; TRBD1 matches 9 bases. The CDR3 runs to 13 residues. The V gene end was trimmed by 6 bases and the J gene end by 4 bases; junction bases not matched to a gene: 3. The CDR3 loop reads CASRETGGYGYTF. In DNA, the CDR3 is TGTGCCAGCAGGGAGACAGGGGGCTATGGCTACACCTTC.

The CDR3 coding sequence is TGTGCCAGCAGCCAAGTGGGGGGTGAAGCTTTCTTT. Encoded protein: CASSQVGGEAFF. This chain links TRBV7-2 with TRBJ1-1; TRBD1 might be the D (5 bases). This CDR3 has 12 amino acids. Trimming pared 5 bases from V and 7 bases from J, leaving 11 bases between. Per germline, CDR1 SGHTA and CDR2 FQGNSA.

This clonotype turned up a few times. V gene TRBV28 combines with J gene TRBJ1-5; the D is unclear. V was shortened by 11 bases and J by 3 bases, with 14 bases between the two germline ends. The CDR3 sequence is 13 residues long. Germline-derived CDR1 and CDR2 are MDHEN and SYDVKM. The CDR3 spells CAEALDFNQPQHF. The DNA of the CDR3 is TGTGCCGAGGCACTCGATTTCAATCAGCCCCAGCATTTT.

The rearrangement uses TRBV2 and TRBJ2-2; D is undetermined. Trimming removed 7 bases from V and 3 bases from J, with 6 bases in between. The CDR3 is 12 amino acids. CDR1 is SNHLY, CDR2 FYNNEI, per germline. The CDR3 is CASNLDTGELFF. In nucleotides, the CDR3 is TGTGCCAGCAATCTTGACACCGGGGAGCTGTTTTTT.

This chain connects TRBV4-2 to TRBJ2-1, with unresolved D. Per the germline V gene, CDR1 is LGHNA and CDR2 is YNFKEQ. This CDR3 contains 14 residues. V shed 1 base and J shed 8 bases, with 12 bases lying between them. DNA for the CDR3: TGTGCCAGCAGCCAAGTCACAGCAATGGATGAGCAGTTCTTC. This encodes CASSQVTAMDEQFF.

There are a few counts of this clonotype. The gene calls are TRBV6-2 or TRBV6-3 and TRBJ1-1; D ambiguous. This CDR3 region has 11 residues. Trimming took off 4 bases at V and 8 bases at J, with 8 bases between the two ends. Germline CDR1 MNHEY, CDR2 SVGEGT. This CDR3 reads CASSSAREAFF. CDR3 in DNA: TGTGCCAGCAGTTCGGCTCGGGAAGCTTTCTTT.

The gene calls are TRBV5-5 and TRBJ1-6; TRBD1 agrees at 7 bases. This CDR3 has 18 amino acids. In germline, CDR1 is SGHKS, CDR2 YYEKEE (reference sequence). V shed 1 base and J 8 bases; nucleotides not matched to a gene: 15. In nucleotides, the CDR3 is TGTGCCAGCAGCTTGACAGGGGATAGTCGGATGGAGGATTCACCCCTCCACTTT. Translation gives CASSLTGDSRMEDSPLHF.

This clonotype was seen at least ten times. The CDR3 region has the DNA TGTGCCAGCAGAAGCTCCTATAATTCACCCCTCCACTTT. Amino acid sequence: CASRSSYNSPLHF. The rearrangement links TRBV12-3 or TRBV12-4 to TRBJ1-6; no clear D gene. V was shortened by 6 bases and J by 0 bases, with 3 bases between the two germline ends. The CDR3 loop spans 13 amino acids.

This clonotype was detected a few times. The chain recombines TRBV19 with TRBJ1-5; D is perhaps TRBD1 (5 bases). Trimming left V 3 bases short and J 2 bases short, with 11 bases between. The CDR3 loop spans 15 amino acids. Germline lookup yields CDR1 LNHDA and CDR2 SQIVND (reference sequence). CDR3 protein: CASSISGVGNQPQHF. DNA for the CDR3: TGTGCCAGTAGTATTTCGGGGGTCGGCAATCAGCCCCAGCATTTT.

The V and J genes are TRBV5-1 and TRBJ2-7, with 9 bases that match TRBD1. The V segment lost 3 bases and the J segment 4 bases; nucleotides outside the gene matches: 14. The V gene's germline CDR1 is SGHRS and CDR2 YFSETQ. This CDR3 comprises 17 residues. The CDR3 protein is CASSSNASGTGSYEQYF. The CDR3 coding sequence is TGCGCCAGCAGCTCAAATGCGTCCGGGACAGGGAGTTACGAGCAGTACTTC.

The chain recombines TRBV7-2 with TRBJ1-1; unclear D gene. Trimming took off 0 bases at V and 0 bases at J, with 17 bases between the two ends. Germline lookup yields CDR1 SGHTA and CDR2 FQGNSA. CDR3 size: 18 residues. The CDR3 protein is CASSLALRLGRLNTEAFF. CDR3 coding DNA: TGTGCCAGCAGCTTAGCGTTGAGATTAGGGCGGCTGAACACTGAAGCTTTCTTT.

The V and J genes are TRBV7-2 and TRBJ2-4; D call uncertain. The CDR3 has 15 residues. CDR1 is SGHTA, CDR2 FQGNSA, per germline. Trimming removed 3 bases from V and 2 bases from J, with 11 bases in between. For the CDR3, the DNA is TGTGCCAGCAGCTTGAGCTGGATGACCAAAAACATTCAGTACTTC. Encoded protein: CASSLSWMTKNIQYF.

This clonotype was seen more than once but under ten times. The V and J genes are TRBV7-8 and TRBJ2-1; 13 bases align to TRBD2. V was clipped by 5 bases and J by 7 bases; unmatched bases: 8. Germline-derived CDR1 and CDR2 are SGHVS and FQNEAQ. The CDR3 covers 16 residues. The CDR3 nucleotides read TGTGCCAGCAGCGGGCGACTAGCGGGGGGCCGTAATGAGCAGTTCTTC. Translation: CASSGRLAGGRNEQFF.

There are a few counts of this clonotype. The chain carries TRBV7-8 and TRBJ2-3; 10 bases agree with TRBD2. This CDR3 has 17 amino acids. CDR1 and CDR2 (germline): SGHVS, FQNEAQ. Trimming at V came to 2 bases and at J to 0 bases, leaving 5 bases not matched to a gene. For the CDR3, the DNA is TGTGCCAGCAGCTTAAATGGACTAGCGGCGAGCACAGATACGCAGTATTTT. It yields the protein CASSLNGLAASTDTQYF.

This clonotype was seen more than once but under ten times. CDR3 sequence: CASSLEGVPSTDTQYF. In nucleotides, the CDR3 is TGCGCCAGCAGCCTGGAGGGAGTTCCTAGCACAGATACGCAGTATTTT. The V call is TRBV5-1, the J call TRBJ2-3; a possible D gene is TRBD2 (6 bases). The germline gives CDR1 SGHRS, CDR2 YFSETQ. Trimming took 4 bases from V and 0 from J, leaving 15 bases between them. The CDR3 covers 16 residues. The variable domain in full, with the rest retrieved from reference TRBV5-1 and TRBJ2-3, is KAGVTQTPRYLIKTRGQQVTLSCSPISGHRSVSWYQQTPGQGLQFLFEYFSETQRNKGNFPGRFSGRQFSNSRSEMNVSTLELGDSALYLCASSLEGVPSTDTQYFGPGTRLTVL.

There are a few counts of this clonotype. The chain has TRBV6-8 and TRBJ1-2; D might be TRBD1 (6 bases). V gave up 6 bases and J gave up 6 bases, with 14 bases separating them. Germline V gene data show CDR1 as MNHGY and CDR2 as SAAAGT. CDR3 length equals 13 residues. CDR3 sequence (DNA): TGTGCCAGCAGAAGGGGACAAATAGATGGCTACACCTTC. It is translated as CASRRGQIDGYTF.

The chain recombines TRBV7-3 with TRBJ2-3; tentatively, D is TRBD1 (6 bases). Trimming cost V 2 bases and J 5 bases, with 14 bases left between them. Germline CDR1 reads SGHTA; CDR2 reads FQGTGA. The CDR3 is 15 residues long. CDR3 nucleotides: TGTGCCAGCAGCTTATGGGGGCAGGCCCAAGATACGCAGTATTTT. It specifies CASSLWGQAQDTQYF.

This clonotype has more than one count but fewer than ten. V gene TRBV7-9 combines with J gene TRBJ1-6; 10 bases line up with TRBD1. With 4 bases clipped from V and 8 bases from J, the junction kept 8 bases outside the gene matches. This CDR3 is built from 16 residues. The V gene's germline CDR1 is SEHNR and CDR2 FQNEAQ (reference sequence). The CDR3 DNA is TGTGCCAGCAGCTCCACGGACAGGGGGTTTGATTCACCCCTCCACTTT. Its translation is CASSSTDRGFDSPLHF.

This clonotype appeared a few times. This chain links TRBV27 with TRBJ2-2; D is perhaps TRBD2 (7 bases). Between the trimmed V and J ends, which lost 2 bases and 3 bases, there was a span of 10 bases. This CDR3 is 15 amino acids long. Germline V CDR1 and CDR2: MNHEY, SMNVEV (reference sequence). The CDR3 reads CASSLRGAYTGELFF. CDR3 nucleotide sequence: TGTGCCAGCAGTTTACGGGGGGCCTACACCGGGGAGCTGTTTTTT.